This TCR beta chain was identified in a study of cytomegalovirus exposure and HLA in healthy donors (dated by TCRdb to 2017 to 2019). Study-wide context: According to an earlier analysis of 587 of the donors, about 179 million T cells yielded over 100 million unique TCR beta sequences and about 300 Gb of sequence data. To decide whether each TCR beta V gene segment behaved as functional or pseudogenic, an earlier analysis of approximately 620 of the donors relied on high-throughput TCR beta sequencing. To predict cytomegalovirus infection status, the study brought together high-throughput TCR immunosequencing, statistical association of individual TCRs with disease status, and machine learning. Of the roughly 400 genotyped donors, roughly 80% fell in the genetic ancestry cluster associated with self-reported Caucasian donors. The study used immunosequencing to profile the T cell repertoires of approximately 640 subjects and linked those repertoires to cytomegalovirus serostatus. Both class I and class II loci were covered by HLA typing, at four-digit resolution. A later analysis re-examined previously published TCR beta repertoires from more than 600 donors and added high-resolution HLA genotyping to investigate patterns of TCR occurrence. Donor age, sex, ethnicity and CMV serostatus were compiled alongside the repertoire data. The aim of the study was to test whether cataloging public T cell receptors could identify signatures of past pathogen exposure. A separate validation cohort of over a hundred different subjects was used in addition to the 666-subject first cohort. The later analysis used no new phenotypic data to find candidate immune exposures, relying instead on TCR beta sequences and their occurrence across donors. Because of strong linkage in the cohort, 5 or 6 DR-DQ haplotypes were treated as single units for association and clustering. Typing coverage varied by locus: roughly 620-640 donors for A, B, C, DRB1 and DQB1; around 560 for DQA1; some 610 for DPA1; around 490 for DPB1. On average, roughly 250,000 unique TCR beta nucleotide sequences were sequenced per donor among about 400 genotyped donors of the cohort, with roughly 18% of those sequences being non-productive. All discovery cohort repertoires had been generated using a single sequencing platform. In a later genetic analysis, genome-wide SNP genotypes for about 65% of the roughly 670 donors were used, and that subset was treated as a discovery cohort. An early release that covered roughly 600 HLA-typed donors contained about 300 gigabases of sequencing data and around 80 million unique TCR sequences.

There are 15 amino acids in the CDR3, from cysteine to phenylalanine inclusive. Solely the CDR3 DNA is kept, with 45 bases framed from the first base. CDR1 MGHRA and CDR2 YSYEKL are derived from the germline V gene. Trimming at the junction amounts to 0 bases on V and 13 bases on J, and the germline ends lie 19 bases apart. Comments on this clone: Its antigen is not yet known. No base-level quality is on record; no much larger clone is a single base apart.

The cohort was made up of about 670 healthy bone marrow donors. At the time of sampling, every cohort member was nominally healthy, though immune exposures that went unrecorded were likely present. The donor was CMV seropositive and belonged to the group of more than 250 seropositive cohort members. A peripheral blood sample was provided by each donor, and peripheral blood mononuclear cells were used for TCR beta sequencing. Genomic DNA was extracted from the blood cell samples with the Qiagen DNeasy Blood Extraction Kit. The paper's findings and limits, for the study overall: A further reported finding was that TCR beta sequences accurately predicted the HLA-A and HLA-B alleles for most subjects in the first cohort. In vitro tests confirmed that a few of the cytomegalovirus-associated TCR beta chains recognize cytomegalovirus antigens. When HLA alleles, especially DR and DQ, strongly co-occurred, TCR associations were difficult to assign to individual alleles. For the cohort, immune exposure information was limited to CMV serostatus. Roughly uniform sequencing depth across donors was assumed in presence/absence analyses, although this assumption may not hold. At a false discovery rate of 0.05, a later analysis linked 15,000 to 20,000 TCR beta sequences to specific HLA alleles. Compared with equally common non-associated chains, HLA-associated TCR beta chains in a later analysis were more clonally expanded and had lower generation probabilities. In an earlier analysis of roughly 500 of the donors, most TCR beta V segments appeared in productive rearrangements about 87% or about 30% of the time, broadly matching IMGT annotations. A later genetic analysis reported fewer N-insertions in productive TCRs among donors in an Asian-associated ancestry cluster than the roughly 620-donor mean. Linkage disequilibrium might explain the correlated functional status among segregating V segments, but an unknown experimental factor could not be ruled out. The authors suggested that the approach could potentially be generalized to other disease states and immunological phenotypes. The sequencing pipeline was judged likely to have produced a cluster of highly shared sequence variants as a technical artifact. The earlier analysis of approximately 540 of the donors excluded 15 to 20 rarely observed V segments, including chromosome 9 orphons, because counts were too low. Because HLA typing was missing for some donors at each locus, association tests included only the typed subset. Some IMGT-functional V segments, including TRBV6-2 and TRBV6-3, could not be distinguished by the 87-base-pair reads and were therefore excluded. An association between a missense DCLRE1C variant and V-gene and J-gene trimming of TCR beta chains was found in a later genetic analysis and replicated in an independent cohort. A later analysis found that TCR association rates varied across HLA loci, with DRB1 alleles showing the most associated TCRs and HLA-C alleles the fewest. This cohort had only TCR beta chains sequenced, and the lack of alpha or paired-chain data limited which features could be detected. While some public TCRs were present in many individuals, most TCR sequences turned up only very rarely across donors. A total of 150 or so TCR beta chains were listed by the study as associated with cytomegalovirus. According to a later analysis, most CMV-associated TCR beta chains appeared to be HLA-restricted, and the HLA associations seemed to be driven largely by CMV exposure. Several of the top co-occurrence clusters appeared to be linked to parvovirus B19, influenza, CMV and Epstein-Barr virus, according to a later analysis. Cytomegalovirus status was reported to be diagnosed by the classifier with high specificity and sensitivity in both the original and validation cohorts.

Library preparation employed the immunoSEQ multiplex PCR assay. For the multiplex PCR, a mixture combining 60 forward primers for TCR Vbeta segments and 13 reverse primers for TCR Jbeta segments was used. Amplification of the CDR3 region of rearranged TCR beta genes was performed with a multiplex PCR assay on genomic DNA. Amplified TCR beta libraries were sequenced as 87-base-pair reads on the Illumina HiSeq System. On the authors' methods: Across the 670 or so repertoires, a later analysis counted approximately 83 million unique TCR beta chains, some 11 million of which were shared by at least two donors. Raw reads were error-corrected and collapsed into unique sequences by a nearest-neighbor algorithm in which closely related sequences were merged to remove PCR and sequencing errors. CDR3 sequences were aligned to IMGT reference sequences to assign V, D and J gene segments. For a sequence to be retained, at least a six-nucleotide match to both a V gene segment and a J gene segment was required. A rearrangement counted as productive if the CDR3 had no stop codons and remained in frame with V and J, and every other rearrangement counted as non-productive. CDR3 was defined according to IMGT convention as the region running from the second conserved V-encoded cysteine to the conserved J-encoded phenylalanine. In an earlier analysis of 500 to 650 of the donors, sequences lacking an unambiguous match to a single V gene segment were excluded. In an earlier analysis of approximately 560 of the donors, a V segment was called functional when productive rearrangements were above 56.7%, and segregating when the standard deviation between donors exceeded 5%. A statistical classification framework was developed to diagnose cytomegalovirus status using the catalog of TCR beta chain sequences. In a later analysis, V and J genes were assigned by comparing TCR nucleotide sequences against IMGT/GENE-DB human TR gene sequences. A later analysis assigned CDR3 sequences and most-parsimonious VDJ recombination scenarios with the TCRdist pipeline. In a later analysis, each TCR beta chain was defined by its CDR3 amino acid sequence together with its V-gene family, and reads without a unique V-gene family were excluded. In a later analysis, fewer than 650 highly shared, low-generation-probability nucleotide sequences were removed to address suspected cross-contamination and a sequencing artifact. A later analysis calculated a clonal expansion index for each public chain from normalized within-repertoire ranks of inferred template counts. Generation probabilities in a later analysis came from a VDJ recombination model fitted to out-of-frame rearrangements, and those results were checked against IGoR. A later analysis scored TCR-TCR, TCR-HLA and TCR-CMV co-occurrence with hypergeometric tests, applying a repertoire-size bias correction to TCR pairs. False discovery rates were estimated in a later analysis by permuting HLA or CMV assignments 20 times. A later analysis grouped co-occurring TCRs with DBSCAN, adding TCRdist sequence similarity when clustering within HLA-allele-positive subsets. For co-occurrence clustering, repertoires with fewer than 30,000 or more than 120,000 public chains were excluded, along with 5 or 6 repertoires with anomalous nucleotide sharing. TCRdb mirrors the immuneACCESS table, restricted to in-frame sequences. Some clones are absent from its copies; in checked studies, under half trace to an unresolved V gene, and the reason for the others is unknown. V and J calls and clone size follow that table, whereas D and trimming were derived from the DNA. The sample profile shows approximately 91,000 clones; about 89% of them were found once. The biggest ten clones account for around a tenth of the sample.

The specimen sequenced was PBMCs. The TCR originated in a young man in good health and CMV-seropositive. Here the chain combines TRBV4-1 and TRBJ2-4; TRBD1 is perhaps the D gene, given 6 matching bases. The DNA sequence follows: TGCGCCAGCAGCCAAGAACAAGTTCAGGGGATAAACCAGTACTTC. It translates to CASSQEQVQGINQYF.